Sequencing of this T cell receptor (beta chain) was carried out in a study of PD-1 blockade in classical Hodgkin lymphoma. Study findings and constraints: The study found complete responders had baseline diversity similar to newly diagnosed patients.

Note on this clone: Its specificity is not known.

Trimming removed 2 bases at V and 4 bases at J, with 14 bases between. Germline values: CDR1 MNHEY, CDR2 SVGAGI. There are 15 residues in the CDR3. Each patient relapsed following autologous stem cell transplantation, and prior brentuximab vedotin exposure differed. Relapsed/refractory classical Hodgkin lymphoma patients had complete, partial or progressive responses. Clones were read by immunoSEQ multiplex PCR, and TCRdb kept only the in-frame ones, dropping some. Found here are some 93,000 clones, approximately 92% of them singletons; the top ten hold around 11%. Material: peripheral blood mononuclear cells (PBMCs), obtained before the second cycle of nivolumab. This rearrangement joins TRBV6-5 to TRBJ1-1; a possible D gene is TRBD1 (5 bases). The TCR originated in a human donor with classical Hodgkin lymphoma. DNA for the CDR3: TGTGCCAGCAGTTACGAACATCTGGGGGGCACTGAAGCTTTCTTT. Translation: CASSYEHLGGTEAFF.